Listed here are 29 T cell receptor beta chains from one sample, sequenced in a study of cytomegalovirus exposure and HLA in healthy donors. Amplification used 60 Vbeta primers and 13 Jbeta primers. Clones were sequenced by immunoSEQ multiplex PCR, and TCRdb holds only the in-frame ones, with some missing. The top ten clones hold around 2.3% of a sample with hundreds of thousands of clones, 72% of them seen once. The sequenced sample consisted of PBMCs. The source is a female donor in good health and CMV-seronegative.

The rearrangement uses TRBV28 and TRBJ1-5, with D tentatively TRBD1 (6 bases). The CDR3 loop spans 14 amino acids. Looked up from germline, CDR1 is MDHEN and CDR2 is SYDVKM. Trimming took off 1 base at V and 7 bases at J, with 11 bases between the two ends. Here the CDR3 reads CASSLLQGGQPQHF. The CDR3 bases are TGTGCCAGCAGTTTATTACAGGGTGGCCAGCCCCAGCATTTT. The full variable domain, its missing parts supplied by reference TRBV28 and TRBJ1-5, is DVKVTQSSRYLVKRTGEKVFLECVQDMDHENMFWYRQDPGLGLRLIYFSYDVKMKEKGDIPEGYSVSREKKERFSLILESASTNQTSMYLCASSLLQGGQPQHFGDGTRLSIL.

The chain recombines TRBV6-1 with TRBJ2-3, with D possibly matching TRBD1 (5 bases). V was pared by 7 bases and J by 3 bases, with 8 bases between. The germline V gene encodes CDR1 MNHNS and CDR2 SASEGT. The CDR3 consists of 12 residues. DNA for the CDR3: TGTGCCAGCAAAGGACAAACAGATACGCAGTATTTT. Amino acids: CASKGQTDTQYF.

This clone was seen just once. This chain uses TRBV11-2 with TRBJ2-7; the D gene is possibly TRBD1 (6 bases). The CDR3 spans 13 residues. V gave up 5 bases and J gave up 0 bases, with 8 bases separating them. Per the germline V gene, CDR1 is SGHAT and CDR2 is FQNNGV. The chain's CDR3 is CASSRQDSYEQYF. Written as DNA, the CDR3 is TGTGCCAGCAGCCGACAGGACTCCTACGAGCAGTACTTC.

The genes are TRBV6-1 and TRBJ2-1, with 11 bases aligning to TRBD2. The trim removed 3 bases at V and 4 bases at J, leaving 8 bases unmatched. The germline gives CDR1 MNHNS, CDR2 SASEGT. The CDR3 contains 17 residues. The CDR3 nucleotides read TGTGCCAGCAGTGAGCCGGGACTAGCGGACAGATACAATGAGCAGTTCTTC. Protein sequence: CASSEPGLADRYNEQFF.

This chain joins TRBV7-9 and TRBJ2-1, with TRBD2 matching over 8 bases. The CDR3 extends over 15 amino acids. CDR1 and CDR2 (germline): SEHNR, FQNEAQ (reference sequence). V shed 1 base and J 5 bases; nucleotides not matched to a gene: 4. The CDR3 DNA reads TGTGCCAGCAGCTTAGTTCGGGAGGGAAACAATGAGCAGTTCTTC. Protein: CASSLVREGNNEQFF.

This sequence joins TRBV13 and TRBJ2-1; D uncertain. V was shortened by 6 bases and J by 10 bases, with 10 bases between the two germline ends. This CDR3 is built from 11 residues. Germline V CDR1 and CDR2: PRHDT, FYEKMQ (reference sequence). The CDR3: CASRLNQEQFF. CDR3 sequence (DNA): TGTGCCAGCAGATTGAACCAGGAGCAGTTCTTC.

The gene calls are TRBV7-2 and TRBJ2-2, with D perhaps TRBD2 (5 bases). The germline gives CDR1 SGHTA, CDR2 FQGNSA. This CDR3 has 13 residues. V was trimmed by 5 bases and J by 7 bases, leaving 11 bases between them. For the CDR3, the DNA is TGTGCCAGCAGCCCAAACGGGATCGGGGAGCTGTTTTTT. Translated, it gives CASSPNGIGELFF.

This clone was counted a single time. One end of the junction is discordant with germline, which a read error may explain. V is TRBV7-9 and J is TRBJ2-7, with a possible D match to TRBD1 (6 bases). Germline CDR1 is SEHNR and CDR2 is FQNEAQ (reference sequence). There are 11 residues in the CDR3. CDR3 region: CASSKADRADF. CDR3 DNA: TGTGCCAGCTCCAAAGCGGACAGAGCCGACTTC.

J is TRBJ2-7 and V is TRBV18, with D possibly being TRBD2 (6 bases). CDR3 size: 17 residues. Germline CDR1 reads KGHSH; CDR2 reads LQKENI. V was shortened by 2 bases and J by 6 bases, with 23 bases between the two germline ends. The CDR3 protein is CASSPFARDSLSGEQYF. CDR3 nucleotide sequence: TGTGCCAGCTCACCATTTGCCCGGGACTCCCTCTCGGGCGAGCAGTACTTC.

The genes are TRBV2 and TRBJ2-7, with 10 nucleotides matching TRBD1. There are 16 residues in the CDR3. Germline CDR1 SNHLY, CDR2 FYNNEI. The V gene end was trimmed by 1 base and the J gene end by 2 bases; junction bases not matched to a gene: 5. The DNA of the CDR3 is TGTGCCAGCAGTGAAGTCGGGACAGGGGCACCCTACGAGCAGTACTTC. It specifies CASSEVGTGAPYEQYF.

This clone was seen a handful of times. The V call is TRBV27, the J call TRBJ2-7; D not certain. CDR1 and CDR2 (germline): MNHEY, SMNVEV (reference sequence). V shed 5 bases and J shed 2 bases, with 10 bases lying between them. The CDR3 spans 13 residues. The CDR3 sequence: CASSQIGAYEQYF. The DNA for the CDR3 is TGTGCCAGCAGTCAAATCGGTGCCTACGAGCAGTACTTC.

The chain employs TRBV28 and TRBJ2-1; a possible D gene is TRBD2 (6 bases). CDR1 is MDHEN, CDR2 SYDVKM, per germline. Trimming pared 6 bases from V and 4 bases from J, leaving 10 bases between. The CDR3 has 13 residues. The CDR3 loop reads CASRGRRYNEQFF. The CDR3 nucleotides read TGTGCCAGCAGGGGGAGGCGGTACAATGAGCAGTTCTTC.

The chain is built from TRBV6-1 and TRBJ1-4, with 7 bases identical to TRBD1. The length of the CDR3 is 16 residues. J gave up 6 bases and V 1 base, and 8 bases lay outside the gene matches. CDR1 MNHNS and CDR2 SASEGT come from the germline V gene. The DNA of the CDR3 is TGTGCCAGCAGTGAAGAGGCAGGGGGAGGCTATGAAAAACTGTTTTTT. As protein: CASSEEAGGGYEKLFF.

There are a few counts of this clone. Written as DNA, the CDR3 is TGCGCCAGCAGGATAGACAGCCGCAATTCACCCCTCCACTTT. It specifies CASRIDSRNSPLHF. The chain recombines TRBV5-1 with TRBJ1-6; tentatively, D is TRBD1 (5 bases). The CDR3 runs to 14 residues. Between the trimmed V and J ends, which lost 5 bases and 7 bases, there was a span of 13 bases. Germline V gene sequence: CDR1 SGHRS, CDR2 YFSETQ.

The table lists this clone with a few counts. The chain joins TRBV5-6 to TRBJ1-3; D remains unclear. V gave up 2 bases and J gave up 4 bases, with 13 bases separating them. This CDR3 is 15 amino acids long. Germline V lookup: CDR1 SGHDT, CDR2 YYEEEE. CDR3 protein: CASSFRTRDGNTIYF. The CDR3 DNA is TGTGCCAGCAGCTTCCGAACTAGAGACGGAAACACCATATATTTT. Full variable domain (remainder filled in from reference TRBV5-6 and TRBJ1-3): DAGVTQSPTHLIKTRGQQVTLRCSPKSGHDTVSWYQQALGQGPQFIFQYYEEEERQRGNFPDRFSGHQFPNYSSELNVNALLLGDSALYLCASSFRTRDGNTIYFGEGSWLTVV.

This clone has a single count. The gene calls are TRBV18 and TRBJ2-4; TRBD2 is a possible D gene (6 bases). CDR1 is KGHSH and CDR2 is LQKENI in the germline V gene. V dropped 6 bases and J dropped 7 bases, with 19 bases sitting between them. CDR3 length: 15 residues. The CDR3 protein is CASSPLREGGNIQYF. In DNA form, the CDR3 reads TGTGCCAGCTCCCCGCTGAGGGAAGGAGGGAACATTCAGTACTTC.

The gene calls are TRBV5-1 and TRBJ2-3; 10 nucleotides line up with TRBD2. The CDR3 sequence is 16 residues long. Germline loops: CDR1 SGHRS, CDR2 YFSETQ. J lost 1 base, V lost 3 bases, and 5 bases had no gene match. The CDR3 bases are TGCGCCAGCAGCTCCAGCGGGAGGGCTGGCACAGATACGCAGTATTTT. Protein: CASSSSGRAGTDTQYF.

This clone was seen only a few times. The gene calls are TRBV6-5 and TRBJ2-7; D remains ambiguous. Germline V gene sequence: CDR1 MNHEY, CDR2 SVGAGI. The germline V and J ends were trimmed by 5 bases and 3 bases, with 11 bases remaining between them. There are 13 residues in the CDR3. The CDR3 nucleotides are TGTGCCAGCAGTGACCGACAACACTACGAGCAGTACTTC. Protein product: CASSDRQHYEQYF.

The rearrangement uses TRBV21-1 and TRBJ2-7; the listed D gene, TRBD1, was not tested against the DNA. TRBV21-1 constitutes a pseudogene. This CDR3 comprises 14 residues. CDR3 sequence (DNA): TGTGCCAGCAGCCAAGGGACAGGGAAGGACGAGCAGTACTTC. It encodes CASSQGTGKDEQYF.

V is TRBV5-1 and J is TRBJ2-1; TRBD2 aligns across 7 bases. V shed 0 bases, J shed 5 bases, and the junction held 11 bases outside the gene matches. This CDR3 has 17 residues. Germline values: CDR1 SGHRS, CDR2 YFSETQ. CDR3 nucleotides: TGCGCCAGCAGCTTGGTAGGTTGGCTAGCGGATGACAATGAGCAGTTCTTC. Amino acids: CASSLVGWLADDNEQFF.

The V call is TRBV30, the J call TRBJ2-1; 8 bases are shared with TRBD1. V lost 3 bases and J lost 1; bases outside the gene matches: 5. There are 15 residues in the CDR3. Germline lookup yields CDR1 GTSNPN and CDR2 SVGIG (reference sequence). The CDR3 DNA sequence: TGTGCCTGGAGGGCGACAGGGGCATCCTACAATGAGCAGTTCTTC. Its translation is CAWRATGASYNEQFF.

The CDR3 sequence: CASSLASPGLSSYEQYF. CDR3 DNA sequence: TGTGCCAGCAGCTTAGCCTCCCCGGGACTATCATCCTACGAGCAGTACTTC. The V gene is TRBV7-2, the J gene TRBJ2-7; TRBD2 matches 7 bases. This CDR3 has 17 residues. J lost 1 base, V lost 0 bases, and 9 bases had no gene match. Germline V gene sequence: CDR1 SGHTA, CDR2 FQGNSA.

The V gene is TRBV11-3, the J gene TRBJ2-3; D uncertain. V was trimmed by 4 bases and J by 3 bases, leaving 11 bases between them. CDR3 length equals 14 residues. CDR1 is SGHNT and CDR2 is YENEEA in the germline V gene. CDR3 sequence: CASSSSRTTDTQYF. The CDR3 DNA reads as TGTGCCAGCAGCTCCTCTCGAACAACAGATACGCAGTATTTT.

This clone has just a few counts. DNA of the CDR3: TGCGCCAGCAGCCAAGATAGGGACAGGGTCGCCTCTGGGGCCAACGTCCTGACTTTC. Encoded protein: CASSQDRDRVASGANVLTF. J is TRBJ2-6 and V is TRBV4-1; TRBD1 agrees at 9 bases. CDR1 and CDR2 (germline): MGHRA, YSYEKL. This CDR3 is 19 amino acids long. J gave up 0 bases and V 0 bases, and 6 bases lay outside the gene matches.

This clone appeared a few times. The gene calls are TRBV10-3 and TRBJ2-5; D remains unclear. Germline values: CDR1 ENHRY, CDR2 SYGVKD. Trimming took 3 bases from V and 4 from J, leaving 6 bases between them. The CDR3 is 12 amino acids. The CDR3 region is CAISDSGETQYF. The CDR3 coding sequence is TGTGCCATCAGTGACTCGGGAGAGACCCAGTACTTC.

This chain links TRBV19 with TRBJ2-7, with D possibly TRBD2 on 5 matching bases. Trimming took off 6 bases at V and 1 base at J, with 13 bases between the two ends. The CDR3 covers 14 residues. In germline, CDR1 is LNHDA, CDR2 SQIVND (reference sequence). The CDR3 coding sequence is TGTGCCAGTAGCGACCAAGCGGAATCCTACGAGCAGTACTTC. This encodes CASSDQAESYEQYF.

CDR3 in amino acids: CASSSSSGELFF. Written as DNA, the CDR3 is TGTGCCAGCTCATCGAGTTCCGGGGAGCTGTTTTTT. The V gene is TRBV18, the J gene TRBJ2-2; no clear D gene. Germline V gene data show CDR1 as KGHSH and CDR2 as LQKENI. This CDR3 is 12 amino acids long. The V end was cut by 5 bases, the J end by 6 bases, with 7 bases between.

The CDR3 region has the DNA TGTGCCAGCAGTCCACGGGGTCAAGAGACCCAGTACTTC. It yields the protein CASSPRGQETQYF. V and J are TRBV6-1 and TRBJ2-5, with D possibly being TRBD2 (5 bases). The CDR3 runs to 13 residues. Between the trimmed V and J ends, which lost 5 bases and 2 bases, there was a span of 9 bases. CDR1 and CDR2 (germline): MNHNS, SASEGT.

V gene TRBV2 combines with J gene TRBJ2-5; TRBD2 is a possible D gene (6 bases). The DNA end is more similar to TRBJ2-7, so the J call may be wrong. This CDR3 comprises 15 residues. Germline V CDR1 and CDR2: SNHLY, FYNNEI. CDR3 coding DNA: TGTGCCAGCATAGGTAGCGGATACAGCTCCTACGAGCAGTACTTC. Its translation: CASIGSGYSSYEQYF.